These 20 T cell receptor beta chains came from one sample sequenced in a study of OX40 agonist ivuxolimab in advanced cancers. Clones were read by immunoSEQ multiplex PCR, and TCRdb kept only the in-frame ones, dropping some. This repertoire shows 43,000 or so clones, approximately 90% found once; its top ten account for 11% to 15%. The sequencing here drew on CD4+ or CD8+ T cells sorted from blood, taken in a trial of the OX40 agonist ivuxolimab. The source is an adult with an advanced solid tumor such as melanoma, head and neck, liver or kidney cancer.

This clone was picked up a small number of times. CDR3 bases: TGTGCCAGCAGGGGGGCGGGACTAGCGGGACCTAATACGCAGTATTTT. Its protein is CASRGAGLAGPNTQYF. The chain recombines TRBV27 with TRBJ2-3; 13 nucleotides match TRBD2. The V and J ends lost 6 bases and 7 bases, in that order; junction bases with no gene match: 10. CDR3 length: 16 residues. The germline V gene has CDR1 MNHEY and CDR2 SMNVEV (reference sequence).

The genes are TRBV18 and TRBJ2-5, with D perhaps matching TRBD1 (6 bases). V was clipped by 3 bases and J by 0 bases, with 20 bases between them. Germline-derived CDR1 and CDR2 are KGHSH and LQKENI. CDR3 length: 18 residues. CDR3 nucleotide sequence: TGTGCCAGCTCACCGAGATTAACTACAGGGAGTCACCAAGAGACCCAGTACTTC. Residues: CASSPRLTTGSHQETQYF.

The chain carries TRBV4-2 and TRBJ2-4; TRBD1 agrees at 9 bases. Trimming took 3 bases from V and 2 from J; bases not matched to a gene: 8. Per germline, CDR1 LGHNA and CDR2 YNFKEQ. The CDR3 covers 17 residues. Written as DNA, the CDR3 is TGTGCCAGCAGCCAGAACACAGGGGGCCGGACCAAAAACATTCAGTACTTC. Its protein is CASSQNTGGRTKNIQYF.

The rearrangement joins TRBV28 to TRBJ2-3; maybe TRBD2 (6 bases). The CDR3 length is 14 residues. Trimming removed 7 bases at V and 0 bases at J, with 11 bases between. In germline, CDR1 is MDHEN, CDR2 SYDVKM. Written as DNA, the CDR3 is TGTGCCAGCATCCAGGGAGGTAGCACAGATACGCAGTATTTT. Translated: CASIQGGSTDTQYF. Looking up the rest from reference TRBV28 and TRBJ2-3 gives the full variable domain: DVKVTQSSRYLVKRTGEKVFLECVQDMDHENMFWYRQDPGLGLRLIYFSYDVKMKEKGDIPEGYSVSREKKERFSLILESASTNQTSMYLCASIQGGSTDTQYFGPGTRLTVL.

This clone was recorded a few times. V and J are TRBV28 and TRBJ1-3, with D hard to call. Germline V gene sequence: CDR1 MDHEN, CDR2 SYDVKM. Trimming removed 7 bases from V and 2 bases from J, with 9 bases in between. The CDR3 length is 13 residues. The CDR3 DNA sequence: TGTGCCAGCAAGGATGGCCCTGGAAACACCATATATTTT. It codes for CASKDGPGNTIYF.

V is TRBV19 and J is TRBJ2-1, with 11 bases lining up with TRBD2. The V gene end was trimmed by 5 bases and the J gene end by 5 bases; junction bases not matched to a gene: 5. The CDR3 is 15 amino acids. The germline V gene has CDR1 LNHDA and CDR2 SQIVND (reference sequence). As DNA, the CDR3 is TGTGCCAGTAGTCCACTAGCGGGAGTCGACAATGAGCAGTTCTTC. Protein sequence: CASSPLAGVDNEQFF.

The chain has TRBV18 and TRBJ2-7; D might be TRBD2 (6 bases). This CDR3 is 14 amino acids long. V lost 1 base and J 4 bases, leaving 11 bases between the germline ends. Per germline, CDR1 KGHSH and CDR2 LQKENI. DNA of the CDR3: TGTGCCAGCTCACCACAGGAGGGAGGTTACGAGCAGTACTTC. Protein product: CASSPQEGGYEQYF.

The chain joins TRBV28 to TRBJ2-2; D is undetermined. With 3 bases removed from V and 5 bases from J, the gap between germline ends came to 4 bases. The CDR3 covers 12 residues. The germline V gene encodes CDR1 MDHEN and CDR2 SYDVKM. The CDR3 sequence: CASSLGTGELFF. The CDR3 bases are TGTGCCAGCAGTTTGGGGACCGGGGAGCTGTTTTTT.

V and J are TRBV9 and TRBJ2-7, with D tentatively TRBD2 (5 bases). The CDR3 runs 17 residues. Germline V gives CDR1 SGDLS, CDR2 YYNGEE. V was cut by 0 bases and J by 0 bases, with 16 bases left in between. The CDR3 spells CASSVVGNGKSSYEQYF. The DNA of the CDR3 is TGTGCCAGCAGCGTAGTTGGTAACGGGAAAAGCTCCTACGAGCAGTACTTC.

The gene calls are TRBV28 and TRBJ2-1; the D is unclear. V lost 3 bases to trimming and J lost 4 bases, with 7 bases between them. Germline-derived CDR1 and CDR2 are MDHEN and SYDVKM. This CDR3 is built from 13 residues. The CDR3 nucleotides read TGTGCCAGCAGTTTCCATTCATACAATGAGCAGTTCTTC. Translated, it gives CASSFHSYNEQFF. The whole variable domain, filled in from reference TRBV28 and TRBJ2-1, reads DVKVTQSSRYLVKRTGEKVFLECVQDMDHENMFWYRQDPGLGLRLIYFSYDVKMKEKGDIPEGYSVSREKKERFSLILESASTNQTSMYLCASSFHSYNEQFFGPGTRLTVL.

CDR3 in DNA: TGCGCCAGCCGACCACAGGGCCCTAGCACAGATACGCAGTATTTT. Protein product: CASRPQGPSTDTQYF. The chain couples TRBV23-1 to TRBJ2-3; D possibly corresponds to TRBD1 (6 bases). TRBV23-1 belongs to the ORF category, with a function that is uncertain. The V end lost 8 bases, the J end lost 0 bases, and 15 bases lay between the germline ends. The CDR3 is 15 residues long.

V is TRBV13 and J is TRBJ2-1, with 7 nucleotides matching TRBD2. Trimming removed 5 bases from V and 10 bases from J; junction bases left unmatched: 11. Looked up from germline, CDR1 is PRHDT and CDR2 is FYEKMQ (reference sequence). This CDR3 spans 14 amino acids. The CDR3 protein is CASSLLGGSEEQFF. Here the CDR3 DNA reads TGTGCCAGCAGCCTCCTGGGGGGGTCGGAGGAGCAGTTCTTC.

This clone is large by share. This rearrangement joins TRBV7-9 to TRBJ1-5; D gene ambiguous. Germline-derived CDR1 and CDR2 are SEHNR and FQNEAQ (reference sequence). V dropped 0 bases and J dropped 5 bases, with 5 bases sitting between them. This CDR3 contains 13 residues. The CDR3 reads CASSLAHDQPQHF. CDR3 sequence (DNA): TGTGCCAGCAGCTTAGCCCACGATCAGCCCCAGCATTTT.

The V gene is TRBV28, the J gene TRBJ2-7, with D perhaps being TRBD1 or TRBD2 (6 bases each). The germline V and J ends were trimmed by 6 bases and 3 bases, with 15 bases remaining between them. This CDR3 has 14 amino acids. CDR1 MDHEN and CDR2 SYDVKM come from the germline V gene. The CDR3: CASRVGGASYEQYF. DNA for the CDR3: TGTGCCAGCAGGGTGGGGGGCGCGAGCTACGAGCAGTACTTC.

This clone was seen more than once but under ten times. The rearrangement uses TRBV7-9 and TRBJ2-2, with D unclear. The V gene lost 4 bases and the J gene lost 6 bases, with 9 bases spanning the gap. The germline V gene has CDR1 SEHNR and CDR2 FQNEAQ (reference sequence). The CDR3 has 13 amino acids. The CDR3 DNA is TGTGCCAGCAGCTCACTTGGGCCCGGGGAGCTGTTTTTT. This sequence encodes CASSSLGPGELFF.

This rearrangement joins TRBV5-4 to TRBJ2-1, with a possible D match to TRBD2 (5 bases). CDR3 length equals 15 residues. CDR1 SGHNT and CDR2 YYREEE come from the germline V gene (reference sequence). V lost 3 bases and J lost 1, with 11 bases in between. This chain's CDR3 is CASSSWTGSYNEQFF. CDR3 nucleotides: TGTGCCAGCAGCTCCTGGACGGGGTCCTACAATGAGCAGTTCTTC.

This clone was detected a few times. CDR3: CASSTAPGTGYNEQYF. DNA for the CDR3: TGTGCCAGCAGCACGGCCCCCGGGACAGGGTACAACGAGCAGTACTTC. The chain has TRBV7-8 and TRBJ2-7, with 9 nucleotides matching TRBD1. The germline V gene encodes CDR1 SGHVS and CDR2 FQNEAQ. Losses at the gene ends were 5 bases for V and 5 bases for J; bases not matched to a gene: 13. There are 16 residues in the CDR3.

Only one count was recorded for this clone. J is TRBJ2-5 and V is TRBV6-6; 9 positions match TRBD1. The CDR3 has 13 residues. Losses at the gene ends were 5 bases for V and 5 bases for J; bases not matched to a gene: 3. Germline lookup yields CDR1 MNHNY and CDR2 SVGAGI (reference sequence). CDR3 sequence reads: CASSRDRGETQYF. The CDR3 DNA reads TGTGCCAGCAGTCGTGACAGGGGGGAGACCCAGTACTTC.

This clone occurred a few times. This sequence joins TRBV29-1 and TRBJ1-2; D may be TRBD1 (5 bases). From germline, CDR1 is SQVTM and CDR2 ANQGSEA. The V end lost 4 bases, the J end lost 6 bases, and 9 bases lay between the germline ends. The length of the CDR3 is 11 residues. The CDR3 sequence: CSVGRENGYTF. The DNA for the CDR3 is TGCAGCGTTGGCAGGGAGAATGGCTACACCTTC.

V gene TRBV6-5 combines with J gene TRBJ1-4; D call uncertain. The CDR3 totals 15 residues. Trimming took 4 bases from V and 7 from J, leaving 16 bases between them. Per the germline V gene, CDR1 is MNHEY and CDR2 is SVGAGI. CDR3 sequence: CASSFAGRVGEKLFF. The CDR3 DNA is TGTGCCAGCAGTTTCGCGGGGAGGGTGGGTGAAAAACTGTTTTTT.